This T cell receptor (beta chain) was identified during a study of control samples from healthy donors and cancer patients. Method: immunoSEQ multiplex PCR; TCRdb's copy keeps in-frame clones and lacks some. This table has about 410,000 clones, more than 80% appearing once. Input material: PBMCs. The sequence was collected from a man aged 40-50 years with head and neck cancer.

CDR3 coding DNA: TGTGCCAGCAGCCAAGGAAGGGTACGGGAGCAGTACTTC. Amino acid sequence: CASSQGRVREQYF. J is TRBJ2-7 and V is TRBV14; D is unresolved. Deletions cut 1 base from V and 7 bases from J, with 11 bases between. This CDR3 region has 13 residues. The germline V gene has CDR1 SGHDN and CDR2 FVKESK. Combining the CDR3 with reference TRBV14 and TRBJ2-7 gives the whole variable domain EAGVTQFPSHSVIEKGQTVTLRCDPISGHDNLYWYRRVMGKEIKFLLHFVKESKQDESGMPNNRFLAERTGGTYSTLKVQPAELEDSGVYFCASSQGRVREQYFGPGTRLTVT.